This T cell receptor (beta chain) was captured in a study of shared clonotypes between healthy human individuals. General observations from the study: Naive subsets tended to show greater estimated richness than memory subsets. Shared across four donors were roughly 4.7% of the naive CD4 clonotypes. Researchers sampled blood only, noting tissue repertoires likely differ.

For sorted subsets, about 0.2 ug DNA per replicate equaled 30,000 or so T cell genomes. The data were produced by immunoSEQ multiplex PCR, yet TCRdb's version contains in-frame clones alone and is incomplete. Altogether about 2 million clones are present, roughly 95% being singletons, with the ten largest covering 0.85% to 1.2%. On this clone: Antigen unknown.

Trimming cost V 2 bases and J 4 bases; bases outside gene matches: 6. This CDR3 has 16 residues. Germline CDR1 reads LGHNA; CDR2 reads YSLEER. CD45RO-negative CD8 cells positively selected for CCR7 made up the naive population, which excluded terminally differentiated effector memory CD45RA+ cells. The receptor was derived from a man aged 18 to 30 in good health. The chain couples TRBV4-3 to TRBJ2-7; TRBD2 aligns across 12 bases. Material for sequencing was naive CD8+ T cells sorted from blood. CDR3 nucleotide sequence: TGCGCCAGCAGCCAATCGGCGCTAGCGGGAGGGTACGAGCAGTACTTC. It is translated as CASSQSALAGGYEQYF.